Each of the 15 T cell receptor beta chains below was sequenced from the same sample in a study of early T cells in non-severe SARS-CoV-2 infection. Via MiXCR, TCRdb re-called the 5' RACE reads, giving one row per CDR3 protein. The sample carries fewer than 65,000 distinct CDR3 sequences, about 7.7% recorded once. The specimen comprised whole blood, sampled at baseline. The receptors stem from an adult who was a healthcare worker with PCR-confirmed SARS-CoV-2 infection or an uninfected control (not recorded which).

The sample holds a few counts of this clonotype. V usage is TRBV7-6 and J usage is TRBJ2-7, with D hard to call. Trimming removed 5 bases at V and 0 bases at J, with 17 bases between. Per the germline V gene, CDR1 is SGHVS and CDR2 is FNYEAQ. This CDR3 is built from 16 residues. DNA for the CDR3: TGTGCCAGCAGCGCGATTGCCAAAGCCCTCTCCTACGAGCAGTACTTC. Protein: CASSAIAKALSYEQYF.

The V and J genes are TRBV28 and TRBJ2-3, with 9 bases that match TRBD2. The junction had 7 bases not matched to a gene; V was cut back by 4 bases and J by 11 bases. The germline gives CDR1 MDHEN, CDR2 SYDVKM. The CDR3 is 13 amino acids. In nucleotides, the CDR3 is TGTGCCAGCAGTTCAACGCCTAGCGGGAAGCAGTATTTT. It yields the protein CASSSTPSGKQYF.

The J gene is TRBJ2-3, the V gene TRBV28, with D tentatively TRBD1 (6 bases). Germline V gene lookup returns CDR1 MDHEN and CDR2 SYDVKM. Trimming removed 6 bases at V and 3 bases at J, with 16 bases between. This CDR3 comprises 15 residues. This CDR3 is CASSSSGVGTDTQYF. CDR3 sequence (DNA): TGTGCCAGCAGCTCTTCAGGGGTCGGGACAGATACGCAGTATTTT.

This chain connects TRBV28 to TRBJ2-1; 8 bases fit TRBD2. The CDR3 loop spans 18 amino acids. The germline CDR1 and CDR2 sequences are MDHEN and SYDVKM. V was clipped by 2 bases and J by 7 bases; unmatched bases: 16. CDR3 coding DNA: TGTGCCAGCAGTTTACCTTATCGGGGGCGCGGGAGGTATAATGAGCAGTTCTTC. This gives the protein CASSLPYRGRGRYNEQFF. The full variable domain, in which reference TRBV28 and TRBJ2-1 provide the parts outside the CDR3, is DVKVTQSSRYLVKRTGEKVFLECVQDMDHENMFWYRQDPGLGLRLIYFSYDVKMKEKGDIPEGYSVSREKKERFSLILESASTNQTSMYLCASSLPYRGRGRYNEQFFGPGTRLTVL.

This sequence joins TRBV12-3 or TRBV12-4 and TRBJ2-3, with D hard to call. V was pared by 3 bases and J by 3 bases, with 4 bases between. This CDR3 is 12 amino acids long. CDR3 bases: TGTGCCAGCAGTTTTGTTACAGATACGCAGTATTTT. The encoded protein is CASSFVTDTQYF.

This clonotype has a count of ten or more. The gene calls are TRBV12-3 or TRBV12-4 and TRBJ1-6, with 7 bases fitting TRBD1. There are 13 residues in the CDR3. V was pared by 6 bases and J by 7 bases, with 3 bases of the junction left unmatched. CDR3 protein: CASSTGVNSPLHF. In DNA, the CDR3 is TGTGCCAGCAGCACAGGGGTAAATTCACCCCTCCACTTT.

The genes are TRBV7-6 and TRBJ2-1, with 9 bases that match TRBD1. V gave up 1 base and J gave up 2 bases; unmatched junction bases: 9. There are 18 residues in the CDR3. CDR1 SGHVS and CDR2 FNYEAQ come from the germline V gene. The chain's CDR3 is CASSLVLPTGGAYNEQFF. The CDR3 nucleotides read TGTGCCAGCAGCTTAGTGTTACCGACAGGGGGGGCCTACAATGAGCAGTTCTTC.

This clonotype has at least ten counts. This rearrangement joins TRBV27 to TRBJ2-1, with TRBD2 identical over 11 bases. Germline CDR1 MNHEY, CDR2 SMNVEV (reference sequence). This CDR3 comprises 17 residues. With V trimmed by 7 bases and J by 0 bases, 8 bases remained unmatched. The CDR3 DNA is TGTGCCAGCACCAGAAAGGGACTAGCGGCCTCCTACAATGAGCAGTTCTTC. Translating gives CASTRKGLAASYNEQFF.

J is TRBJ1-6 and V is TRBV20-1, with D unresolved. This CDR3 comprises 17 residues. CDR1 and CDR2 from the germline V gene are DFQATT and SNEGSKA (reference sequence). V lost 0 bases to trimming and J lost 10 bases, with 22 bases between them. The CDR3 bases are TGCAGTGCTAGAGAAGGAACATACATTCAGAAGCCCTCACCCCTCCACTTT. It encodes CSAREGTYIQKPSPLHF.

This clonotype was counted at least ten times. This chain links TRBV28 with TRBJ1-2; D is ambiguous. Germline CDR1 reads MDHEN; CDR2 reads SYDVKM. There are 14 residues in the CDR3. V lost 5 bases and J lost 4, with 14 bases in between. CDR3 in DNA: TGTGCCAGCAGTCCTTTGATCGGCAGCTATGGCTACACCTTC. It codes for CASSPLIGSYGYTF.

V usage is TRBV9 and J usage is TRBJ2-1; 8 positions match TRBD2. Germline CDR1 is SGDLS and CDR2 is YYNGEE. The CDR3 totals 14 residues. V lost 5 bases to trimming and J lost 4 bases; unmatched junction nucleotides: 5. CDR3 protein: CASRAGDLYNEQFF. CDR3 DNA sequence: TGTGCCAGCAGAGCGGGAGACCTTTACAATGAGCAGTTCTTC.

The V and J genes are TRBV20-1 and TRBJ1-1; tentatively, D is TRBD1 (5 bases). The CDR3 has 13 residues. Trimming cost V 6 bases and J 0 bases, with 11 bases left between them. Germline CDR1 is DFQATT and CDR2 is SNEGSKA (reference sequence). The CDR3 DNA reads as TGCAGTGCCCCGGGACCGCTGAACACTGAAGCTTTCTTT. As protein: CSAPGPLNTEAFF.

The chain employs TRBV6-2 or TRBV6-3 and TRBJ1-5; 9 bases line up with TRBD1. Trimming took 2 bases from V and 2 from J; bases not matched to a gene: 16. The CDR3 has 20 amino acids. The germline V gene has CDR1 MNHEY and CDR2 SVGEGT. CDR3 region: CASSYPRPGQGSRGNQPQHF. CDR3 bases: TGTGCCAGCAGTTACCCGAGACCGGGACAGGGATCTCGAGGCAATCAGCCCCAGCATTTT.

This clonotype appeared a few times. CDR3 DNA: TGTGCCAGCAGCTTGGAGCTAGCGGGAGGTACCGGGGAGCTGTTTTTT. Amino acid sequence: CASSLELAGGTGELFF. The chain has TRBV5-6 and TRBJ2-2; 11 bases are a match to TRBD2. Germline CDR1 is SGHDT and CDR2 is YYEEEE. The V segment lost 0 bases and the J segment 5 bases; nucleotides outside the gene matches: 3. The CDR3 runs 16 residues.

Only a few counts were recorded for this clonotype. The chain joins TRBV10-3 to TRBJ2-4; unclear D gene. V was trimmed by 3 bases and J by 6 bases, leaving 12 bases between them. Germline assignment: CDR1 ENHRY and CDR2 SYGVKD. The CDR3 contains 14 residues. CDR3: CAISDNPVRNIQYF. The CDR3 DNA reads as TGTGCCATCAGTGATAATCCAGTCAGAAACATTCAGTACTTC.